This T cell receptor beta chain was captured in a study of T cell clonality in common variable immunodeficiency. This clone appeared many times. The read terminates 3 residues ahead of where the CDR3 ends, so the germline J gene completes it. The CDR3 extends over 17 amino acids. Germline V gives CDR1 MNHEY, CDR2 SVGEGT. V was clipped by 5 bases and J by 0 bases, with 17 bases between them. TCRdb's table, derived via immunoSEQ multiplex PCR, lists solely in-frame clones and lacks some. The sample presents approximately 34,000 clones, none singletons. V usage is TRBV6-2 or TRBV6-3 and J usage is TRBJ1-3; unclear D gene. The sample comprised peripheral blood mononuclear cells. The TCR comes from a person aged 18 to 75 in good health. The covered CDR3 bases are TGTGCCAGCAGTCAGAGCCTATCGGAGGGCTCTGGAAACACC. This codes for CASSQSLSEGSGNT. The full CDR3 protein reads CASSQSLSEGSGNTIYF.